This entry concerns a single T cell receptor (beta chain). This clonotype was seen repeatedly, ten times or more. The clone's antigen remains unknown. It has no much larger one-base neighbor in the sample; base qualities were not kept. The data stem from a study of T cells in Graves' hyperthyroidism and ophthalmopathy (dated by TCRdb to about 2019). For the study in its entirety: Peripheral blood samples were taken at initial diagnosis, before any treatment was given. To identify distinguishing TCR V-J signatures, a discovery cohort of 90 to 100 patients was used, comprising 43 with Graves' ophthalmopathy and 57 with stable Graves' hyperthyroidism. An independent validation cohort of around 19 hyperthyroidism patients and about 15 patients who later progressed to ophthalmopathy tested prospective prediction of ophthalmopathy. The approximately 100 discovery patients were randomly split 7:3 into training and test sets. In more than 5 Graves' hyperthyroidism patients, the study also compared T-cell repertoires from thyroid tissue with T-cell repertoires from blood. Once sampling was done, hyperthyroidism patients were given methimazole at a starting dose of 30 mg daily, whereas ophthalmopathy patients were given high-dose intravenous methylprednisolone. The paper reports TCR Vbeta CDR3 sequencing of 140 or so peripheral blood samples: approximately 41 ophthalmopathy, fewer than 85 hyperthyroidism and around 17 progressor patients. The paper as a whole reports these results and caveats: A 13 V-J signature model separated ophthalmopathy from stable hyperthyroidism, with 87.88% sensitivity and 81.08% specificity in cross-validation and 80%/75% in testing. Most expanded thyroid clonotypes (frequency above 0.001) were also found in blood, which suggests that blood repertoires may mirror thyroid immune responses. No statistical method was used to fix the sample size in advance, and group allocation was not hidden from the investigators. In validation, progression to ophthalmopathy was predicted by the model with around 70% sensitivity and 72% to 85% specificity, a median of roughly six months before onset.

Spanning cysteine to phenylalanine, the CDR3 consists of 12 amino acids. Solely the CDR3 DNA is kept, with 36 bases framed from the first base. V sheds 2 bases and J sheds 7 bases, leaving 9 bases between their ends. The hyperthyroidism patients were between 18 and 65 years old and newly diagnosed, with a disease duration of less than 2 months. Any patient with an uncontrolled infection, another autoimmune disease, pregnancy or lactation was excluded. Diagnoses were established on the basis of clinical symptoms, serum thyroxine and TRAb, thyroid ultrasound, and orbital computed tomography. Blood from progressor patients was collected at the time of first diagnosis with hyperthyroidism, before any ophthalmopathy symptoms had appeared. PBMCs were separated from over 9 ml of fresh peripheral blood using Ficoll-Paque density gradient centrifugation. Progressor patients were defined as those initially diagnosed with Graves' hyperthyroidism in whom ophthalmopathy developed during follow-up. Total RNA was extracted using Trizol reagent, and RNA quality was assessed on an Agilent 2100 Bioanalyzer.

Amplification of TCR beta CDR3 regions was carried out from RNA transcripts. The TCR CDR3 was subjected to a first round of RT-PCR using the HTBI primer set and the Qiagen OneStep RT-PCR kit. Libraries were constructed in a second round of multiplex PCR, after which size selection and purification were performed. Paired-end sequencing of the libraries was performed with 100 bp reads on an Illumina HiSeq2000. The original pipeline was this. SOAPnuke was used to process the raw data, throwing out any read that contained adapters or uncalled bases, had a mean Phred below 15, or lacked an exact constant-primer or identifier match. High-quality paired reads were merged with COPE v1.2.5, and unique nucleotide sequences were defined as clonotypes. Clonotypes were aligned to IMGT TRBV, TRBD and TRBJ reference segments using MiTCR v1.1. Analysis was restricted to V-J combinations with a frequency above 0.0001, which covered 99.2% of repertoires. The TCS score was defined as F50 (clonal expansion) divided by E x V (chaos), with BLOSUM62-based TCRdist calculated between CDR3 peptides within each V-J. Welch's t-statistics and random forest reduced approximately 520 V-J features to about 12, which were used in a naive Bayes classifier (R e1071). The raw public data were reprocessed by TCRdb itself: fastp quality trimming at Q25, MiXCR clonotype calling, in-frame beta chains only. Every distinct CDR3 protein forms one entry, paired with its most common genes and DNA. The V and J calls follow TCRdb's processing rather than the paper's. The sample table shows approximately 600,000 distinct CDR3 sequences, and around 13% are seen once. Together, the top ten hold 5.8% of the sample.

This receptor was obtained from a woman aged 30 to 39 with Graves' hyperthyroidism that later progressed to Graves' ophthalmopathy. Sequencing used blood. The V and J genes are TRBV12-3 or TRBV12-4 and TRBJ2-7; a weak D assignment points to TRBD1 (5 bases agree). The bases are TGTGCCAGCAGTTTAATCTCAGGGGAGCAGTACTTC. Translated, it reads CASSLISGEQYF.